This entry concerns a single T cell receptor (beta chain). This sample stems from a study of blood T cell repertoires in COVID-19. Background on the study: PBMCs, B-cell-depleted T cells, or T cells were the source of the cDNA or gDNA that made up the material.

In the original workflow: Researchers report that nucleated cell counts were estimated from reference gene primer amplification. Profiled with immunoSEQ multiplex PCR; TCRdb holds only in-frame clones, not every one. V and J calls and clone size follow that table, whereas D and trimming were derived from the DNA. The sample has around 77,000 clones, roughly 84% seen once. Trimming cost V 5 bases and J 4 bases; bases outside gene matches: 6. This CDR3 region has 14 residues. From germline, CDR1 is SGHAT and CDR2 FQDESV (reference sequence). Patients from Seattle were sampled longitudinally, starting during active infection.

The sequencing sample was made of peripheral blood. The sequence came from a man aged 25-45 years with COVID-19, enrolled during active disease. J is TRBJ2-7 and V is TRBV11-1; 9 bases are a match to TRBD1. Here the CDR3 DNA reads TGTGCCAGCAGCCGACCCGGGACAGGGTACGAGCAGTACTTC. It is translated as CASSRPGTGYEQYF.